Listed below are T cell receptor beta chains from one sample, sequenced in a study of cytomegalovirus exposure and HLA in healthy donors. Using immunoSEQ multiplex PCR, the repertoire was profiled, and TCRdb retains in-frame clones only, with some absent. This table holds just under 250,000 clones, about 81% found once. The sample consisted of PBMCs. The source of these receptors is a woman in her forties in good health and CMV-seropositive. Each CDR3 is given with its conserved first and last residue. Fields, in order: J gene, D gene, clone size, V gene, CDR3 DNA, CDR3 protein. A D gene is named only where the DNA matches it firmly. Size values are once, few and many counts, or a class for expanded clones, and some rows have none.

TRBJ1-2 | TRBD1 | NA | TRBV19 | TGTGCCAGTAGTCTTGACAGGGGAGGCTATGGCTACACCTTC | CASSLDRGGYGYTF
TRBJ2-1 | NA | NA | TRBV2 | TGTGCCAGCAAAGTAGAACGACAGAGCTCCTACAATGAGCAGTTCTTC | CASKVERQSSYNEQFF
TRBJ2-2 | TRBD2 | NA | TRBV5-1 | TGCGCCAGCAGCAGCCGACTAGCCGGAGGGAACACCGGGGAGCTGTTTTTT | CASSSRLAGGNTGELFF
TRBJ1-2 | NA | NA | TRBV29-1 | TGCAGCGCGCACGGACAGAACTATGGCTACACCTTC | CSAHGQNYGYTF
TRBJ2-3 | NA | NA | TRBV30 | TGTGCCTGGTCTCGAAGGGGTAGCACAGATACGCAGTATTTT | CAWSRRGSTDTQYF
TRBJ2-5 | NA | NA | TRBV7-8 | TGTGCCAGCGCCGGGGGAGGAAAAGGGACCCAGTACTTC | CASAGGGKGTQYF
TRBJ2-7 | TRBD1 | NA | TRBV28 | TGTGCCAGCACCCCGACAGGGCTCAACGAGCAGTACTTC | CASTPTGLNEQYF
TRBJ1-1 | NA | NA | TRBV5-4 | TGTGCCAGCACCCTTCAGGGTGAAGCTTTCTTT | CASTLQGEAFF
TRBJ2-3 | NA | NA | TRBV6-5 | TGTGCCAGCAGTTACGGGGCAGCCACAGATACGCAGTATTTT | CASSYGAATDTQYF
TRBJ1-1 | TRBD1 | once | TRBV30 | TGTGCCTGGAGTGCTCGGATGGGGACAGCTATGAACACTGAAGCTTTCTTT | CAWSARMGTAMNTEAFF
TRBJ1-1 | NA | NA | TRBV7-9 | TGTTCCAGCAGCCAGGGCTCGAACACTGAAGCTTTCTTT | CSSSQGSNTEAFF
TRBJ2-1 | NA | NA | TRBV6-5 | TGTGCCACCGGGACTTCCTACAATGAGCAGTTCTTC | CATGTSYNEQFF
TRBJ1-2 | TRBD1 | NA | TRBV7-3 | TGTGCCAGCAGCCTCCGGGGGGGGACAGGGGATTATGGCTACACCTTC | CASSLRGGTGDYGYTF
TRBJ1-2 | NA | few | TRBV30 | TGTGCCTGGAGACAGGGTTATGGCTACACCTTC | CAWRQGYGYTF
TRBJ2-5 | NA | few | TRBV11-3 | TGTGCCAGCAGCAGAGCAGGGGTTGGGGAGACCCAGTACTTC | CASSRAGVGETQYF
TRBJ2-7 | NA | NA | TRBV7-9 | TGTGCCAGCAGCCCAGGGTCTAGGGAGCAGTACTTC | CASSPGSREQYF
TRBJ1-2 | TRBD1 | NA | TRBV4-3 | TGCGCCAGCAGCCACCGACAGGGATCATACTATGGCTACACCTTC | CASSHRQGSYYGYTF
TRBJ2-7 | NA | NA | TRBV27 | TGTGCCAGCAGTCTCAGAACAGAGTACGAGCAGTACTTC | CASSLRTEYEQYF
TRBJ1-2 | NA | NA | TRBV10-3 | TGTGCCATCAGTGAGGGGGTAGGGGGTCACTATGGCTACACCTTC | CAISEGVGGHYGYTF
TRBJ1-1 | TRBD1 | NA | TRBV4-1 | TGCGCCAGCAGCCTCCCCGACAGGGGAAGGTGGTACACTGAAGCTTTCTTT | CASSLPDRGRWYTEAFF
TRBJ2-7 | NA | few | TRBV5-6 | TGTGCCAGCAGCTTGGTAGGTGGGGGGAACTCCTACGAGCAGTACTTC | CASSLVGGGNSYEQYF
TRBJ1-1 | NA | NA | TRBV5-1 | TGCGCCAGCAGCCTCCCGGGGGGGAACACTGAAGCTTTCTTT | CASSLPGGNTEAFF
TRBJ1-2 | NA | few | TRBV10-3 | TGTGCCATCAGTGAGCGGGAGGGCGGGAACTATGGCTACACCTTC | CAISEREGGNYGYTF
TRBJ2-1 | NA | NA | TRBV6-5 | TGTGCCAGCAGTAGAGCAGGTCGGCCTTACAATGAGCAGTTCTTC | CASSRAGRPYNEQFF
TRBJ1-1 | TRBD1 | NA | TRBV5-1 | TGCGCCAGCAGCCAACTGGGACAGCCAGAAACTGAAGCTTTCTTT | CASSQLGQPETEAFF
TRBJ2-5 | TRBD2 | once | TRBV5-4 | TGTGCCAGCAGCTTGGGACTAGCGGGGCAAGAGACCCAGTACTTC | CASSLGLAGQETQYF
TRBJ1-1 | TRBD1 | NA | TRBV30 | TGTGCCTGGACGACAGGGGGCAACACTGAAGCTTTCTTT | CAWTTGGNTEAFF